The clone carrying this T cell receptor (beta chain) is a singleton in its sample. This CDR3 spans 14 amino acids. The V gene end was trimmed by 9 bases and the J gene end by 4 bases; junction bases not matched to a gene: 11. Germline CDR1 and CDR2: LNHDA and SQIVND (reference sequence). Source study methods: Estimated nucleated cell counts came from reference gene primer amplification. Profiling relied on immunoSEQ multiplex PCR, and the TCRdb table lists in-frame clones only, not all of them. D and trimming were read from the DNA, whereas the V and J calls and clone size are those reported in that table. In the table there are approximately 90,000 clones, 60% to 85% of which are singletons. This specimen belongs to a study of blood T cell repertoires in COVID-19. Study at large: Both acute and convalescent COVID-19 samples were obtained from the United States, Italy and Spain. PBMCs, B-cell-depleted T cells, or T cells were the source of the cDNA or gDNA that made up the material.

Sample: peripheral blood. This receptor was identified in a human donor in a cohort sampled during active COVID-19. V usage is TRBV19 and J usage is TRBJ2-7, with 8 bases lining up with TRBD1. This chain's CDR3 is CASGEGQGRYEQYF. In DNA form, the CDR3 reads TGTGCCAGCGGGGAAGGACAGGGTCGTTACGAGCAGTACTTC.